Listed here is a single T cell receptor (beta chain). The clone's antigen remains unknown. It has no much larger one-base neighbor in the sample; base qualities were not kept. TCRbeta CDR3 regions were amplified from genomic DNA using the immunoSEQ Assay, a bias-controlled multiplex PCR. From the authors' description of their analysis: Within the assay, amplification of reference gene primers was used to estimate how many nucleated cells each sample contained. To quantify the absolute abundance of each unique TCRbeta CDR3 rearrangement, sequence reads were collapsed and filtered. Productive Simpson clonality was computed per sample as the square root of Simpson's diversity index over productive rearrangements. Drawn from immuneACCESS, this table holds only the in-frame rearrangements with V and J called that TCRdb kept. Clones are partly lost; checked studies trace under half to an unresolved V gene and leave the rest unexplained. That table gives V, J and clone size, and the DNA gave D and trimming. The table for this sample lists under 200,000 clones; approximately 91% of them were counted only once. The ten most abundant clones make up about 4.9% of the sample.

At one collaborating source in Seattle, patients were enrolled during active infection and were followed longitudinally through the course of disease. Each collaborating institution followed its own protocols to collect whole blood in K2EDTA tubes. Collaborator samples were shipped for TCRbeta analysis as frozen whole blood, isolated PBMCs, or DNA extracted from either sample type. V is pruned by 7 bases and J by 4 bases, leaving 16 bases of the junction without a gene match. According to the germline V gene (reference sequence), CDR1 reads LNHDA and CDR2 reads SQIVND. From the cysteine up to the phenylalanine, the CDR3 has a length of 17 residues. The DNA shown is the 51-base CDR3, in frame from base 1. The data were taken from a study of blood T cell repertoires in COVID-19 (dated by TCRdb to the early 2020s). Regarding the study in general: Samples covering the acute and convalescent phases of COVID-19 were provided by collaborators in the United States, Italy and Spain. The prospective study material was composed of cDNA or gDNA derived from T cells, B-cell-depleted T cells, or PBMCs. The dataset comprised deeply sampled blood TCRbeta repertoires from subjects exposed to, actively infected with, or recovered from COVID-19. The repertoires were released in a freely available public database meant as a resource for research on the immune response to SARS-CoV-2. The samples were drawn from two sources: the first 160 participants of the ongoing ImmuneRACE study, and 1,254 subjects contributed by 6 global collaborators. Nearly every sample came with metadata listing a de-identified subject ID, COVID-19 status, age in years and sex. Where available, HLA class I and class II types were obtained from metadata supplied by the sample provider rather than from assay-based typing. What the authors observed across the whole study: The quantity of clinical and demographic metadata differed by source and by participant and was supplied without curation.

The source material was peripheral blood. The sequence is built from TRBV19 and TRBJ1-2; 9 nucleotides in the junction match TRBD1. This TCR was sampled from a man in his late teens or twenties with COVID-19, enrolled during active disease. The CDR3 has the sequence CASKLGGSGTGTYGYTF. The sequence in DNA is TGTGCCAGTAAGTTAGGAGGCTCCGGGACAGGGACCTATGGCTACACCTTC.